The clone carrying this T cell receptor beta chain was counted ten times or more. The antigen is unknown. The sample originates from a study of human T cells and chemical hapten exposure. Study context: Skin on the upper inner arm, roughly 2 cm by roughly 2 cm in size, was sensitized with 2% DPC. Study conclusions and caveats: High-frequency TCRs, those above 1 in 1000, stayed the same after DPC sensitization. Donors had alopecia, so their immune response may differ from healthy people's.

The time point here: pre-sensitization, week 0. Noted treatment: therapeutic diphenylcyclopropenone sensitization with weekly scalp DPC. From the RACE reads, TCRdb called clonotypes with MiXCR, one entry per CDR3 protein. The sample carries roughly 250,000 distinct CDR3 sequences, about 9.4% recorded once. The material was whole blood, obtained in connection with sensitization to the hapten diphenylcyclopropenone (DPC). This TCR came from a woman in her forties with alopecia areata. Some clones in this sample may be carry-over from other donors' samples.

The CDR3 is CASSRTVSSDTQYF. The CDR3 DNA is TGTGCCAGCAGTAGGACAGTCTCATCAGATACGCAGTATTTT. J is TRBJ2-3 and V is TRBV7-2, with D possibly being TRBD1 (6 bases). This CDR3 is built from 14 residues. Germline CDR1 SGHTA, CDR2 FQGNSA. V lost 6 bases and J 4 bases, leaving 14 bases between the germline ends.